The entry that follows covers one TCR beta chain sequence. What it binds is not known. This entry comes from a study of Graves' ophthalmopathy and Graves' hyperthyroidism. Overall study findings and caveats: The model predicted progression of ophthalmopathy with a sensitivity of roughly 65%, and its specificity was around 72%.

The authors amplified TCR beta CDR3 regions, and they did so from RNA transcripts for repertoire sequencing. The library came from an HTBI-primed first-round RT-PCR and a second-round multiplex PCR. A single record per CDR3 protein comes from TCRdb applying MiXCR to the multiplex PCR reads. The profile shows 450,000 to 600,000 distinct CDR3 sequences, about 40% of them singletons. With V trimmed by 7 bases and J by 1 base, 4 bases remained unmatched. From germline, CDR1 is DFQATT and CDR2 SNEGSKA (reference sequence). The CDR3 has 13 residues. Sequencing was carried out using peripheral blood or thyroid tissue (not recorded which). The J gene is TRBJ2-3, the V gene TRBV20-1; TRBD2 matches 8 bases. The receptor's source is an adult man with Graves' hyperthyroidism. The CDR3 loop reads CSVGTRGTDTQYF. The CDR3 DNA is TGCAGTGTGGGGACTAGAGGCACAGATACGCAGTATTTT.